This TCR beta chain was identified in a study of CD8+CD57+ T cells in acquired aplastic anemia. About the study: When averaged, DNA from sorted CD4+ and CD8+ cells came to approximately 3.2 ug. The study's findings and limits: The study found no significant CD8+ Simpson's diversity difference between patients and controls.

Turning to this clonotype: As yet, its antigen is unknown.

All sequencing subjects had displayed CD8+CD57+ cell expansion on flow cytometry. The patients all had a severe acquired aplastic anemia diagnosis. CDR3 length: 14 amino acids. From germline, CDR1 is LNHDA and CDR2 SQIVND (reference sequence). The V end was cut by 0 bases, the J end by 10 bases, with 13 bases between. The template used for profiling TCR beta VDJ and CDR3 was genomic DNA. TCRdb re-derived calls from the reads in MiXCR, one entry per CDR3 protein. The table has roughly 290,000 distinct CDR3 sequences, around three fifths seen once; the top ten hold 1.3%. The TCR originated in a human donor with aplastic anemia. The V and J genes are TRBV19 and TRBJ2-1; D remains ambiguous. Source material: sorted CD4+, CD8+, or CD8+CD57+ T cells (not recorded which) from PBMCs. The CDR3 sequence: CASSIDQKGREQFF. The CDR3 DNA reads TGTGCCAGTAGTATAGATCAGAAGGGTAGGGAGCAGTTCTTC.